This T cell receptor (beta chain) was sequenced during a study of CD8 T cells in Susac syndrome. Germline CDR1 and CDR2: SGDLS and YYNGEE. Trimming took off 4 bases at V and 6 bases at J, with 19 bases between the two ends. The CDR3 is 15 amino acids. When the RNA was reverse transcribed, random hexamers were used with an input of roughly 0.45 to 1 ug. TCR beta CDR3 was amplified by immunoSEQ multiplex PCR. This amplification extended across 54 Vbeta and 13 Jbeta segments. A single record per CDR3 protein comes from TCRdb applying MiXCR to the immunoSEQ multiplex PCR reads. The table includes under 200,000 distinct CDR3 sequences, approximately 94% detected once. About this clonotype: Antigen specificity is unknown.

The study's findings and limits: CD4+ repertoires of Susac syndrome patients lacked detectable clonal expansion.

This clonotype was obtained from a human donor with Susac syndrome. The sequenced sample consisted of CD4+ T cells from PBMCs. The chain couples TRBV9 to TRBJ1-2; TRBD1 is a possible D gene (6 bases). The CDR3 here is CASSPRTGQSHGYTF. CDR3 coding DNA: TGTGCCAGCAGCCCCCGAACAGGACAGTCCCATGGCTACACCTTC.